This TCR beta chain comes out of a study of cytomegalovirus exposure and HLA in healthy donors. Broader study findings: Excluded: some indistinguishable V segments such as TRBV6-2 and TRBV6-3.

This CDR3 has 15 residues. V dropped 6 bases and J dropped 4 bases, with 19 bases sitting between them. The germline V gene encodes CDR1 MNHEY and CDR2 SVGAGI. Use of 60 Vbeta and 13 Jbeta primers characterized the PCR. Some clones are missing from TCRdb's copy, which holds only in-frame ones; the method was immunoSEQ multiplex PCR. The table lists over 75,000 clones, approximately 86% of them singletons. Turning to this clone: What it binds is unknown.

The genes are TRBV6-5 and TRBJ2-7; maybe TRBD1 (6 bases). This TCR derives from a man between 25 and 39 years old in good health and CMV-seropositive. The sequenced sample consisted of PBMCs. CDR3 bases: TGTGCCAGCAGACAACTGCCGGGACACTATTACGAGCAGTACTTC. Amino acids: CASRQLPGHYYEQYF.